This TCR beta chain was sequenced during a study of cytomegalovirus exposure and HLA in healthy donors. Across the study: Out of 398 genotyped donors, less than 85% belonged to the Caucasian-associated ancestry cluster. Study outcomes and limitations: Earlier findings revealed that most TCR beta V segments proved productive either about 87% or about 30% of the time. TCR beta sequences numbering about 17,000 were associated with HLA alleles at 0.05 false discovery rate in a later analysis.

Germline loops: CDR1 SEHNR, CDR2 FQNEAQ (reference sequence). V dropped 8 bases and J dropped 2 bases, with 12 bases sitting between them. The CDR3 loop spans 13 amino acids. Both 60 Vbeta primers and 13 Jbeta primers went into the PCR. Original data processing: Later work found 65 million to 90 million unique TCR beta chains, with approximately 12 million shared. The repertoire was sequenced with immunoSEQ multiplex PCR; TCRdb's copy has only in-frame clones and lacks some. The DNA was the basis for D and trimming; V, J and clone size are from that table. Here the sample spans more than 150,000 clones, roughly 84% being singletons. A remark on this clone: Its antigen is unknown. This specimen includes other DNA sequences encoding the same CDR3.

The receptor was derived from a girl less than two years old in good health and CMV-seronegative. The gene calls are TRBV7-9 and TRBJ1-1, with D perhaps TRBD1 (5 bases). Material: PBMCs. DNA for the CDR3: TGTGCCAGCTCCTCAACAGGTAACACTGAAGCTTTCTTT. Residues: CASSSTGNTEAFF.